These T cell receptor beta chains were read from a single sample in a study of T cell repertoires in cytomegalovirus infection. TCRdb redid the calling of the reads with MiXCR, one entry per CDR3 protein. The profile shows roughly 630,000 distinct CDR3 sequences, roughly a quarter of them singletons. The sample comprised CD8+ T cells from PBMCs. The source is a human donor in good health (CMV status not recorded). Some clones in this sample may be carry-over from other donors' samples. CDR3s leave out the opening cysteine and the closing phenylalanine or tryptophan.

j_call,v_call,cdr3_aa
TRBJ1-6,TRBV19,ASSPGRWRRPGGPLH
TRBJ1-5,TRBV4-2,ASSHSPDNNQPQH
TRBJ2-1,TRBV6-7,ASSFPGLAGRFSYNEQF
TRBJ1-4,TRBV18,ASSPPRTGGLYNEKLF
TRBJ2-1,TRBV12-3/TRBV12-4,AVNGQGVDEQF
TRBJ1-5,TRBV12-3/TRBV12-4,ASTPLGGNQPQH
TRBJ2-1,TRBV7-2,ASSFPDRGHHEQF
TRBJ1-1,TRBV7-9,ASSLATSNGRTEAF
TRBJ2-2,TRBV28,ASSLDSGELF
TRBJ2-3,TRBV28,ASGFVGADTQY
TRBJ1-2,TRBV9,ASSHRDSPRGYT
TRBJ1-1,TRBV27,ASMRGRYTEAF
TRBJ1-2,TRBV7-4,ASTLTARTYGYT
TRBJ1-1,TRBV20-1,SALPSAGTEAF
TRBJ1-1,TRBV29-1,SDVGERSAF
TRBJ2-7,TRBV20-1,SARDHPAGSYEQY
TRBJ2-5,TRBV6-1,ASTRTSGVQETQY
TRBJ2-3,TRBV7-3,ASSLGVAGELDTQY
TRBJ1-1,TRBV11-3,ASSPRGGTEAF
TRBJ2-5,TRBV28,ASSQTGIEETQY
TRBJ2-7,TRBV28,ASSFWIPGPGYEQY
TRBJ2-2,TRBV7-8,ASSLVGVGTGELF
TRBJ2-7,TRBV2,ASSEGTGGRPEQY
TRBJ2-1,TRBV5-6,ASSGGRDRWIGVYNEQF
TRBJ2-1,TRBV7-2,ASSLELSASGDEQF
TRBJ2-1,TRBV7-2,ASSLSGGKNNEQF
TRBJ1-2,TRBV7-6,ASRTSGPDIDYGYT
TRBJ2-2,TRBV11-3,ASSSRQAGTGELF
TRBJ2-3,TRBV6-2/TRBV6-3,ASRSPSSTLQY
TRBJ2-1,TRBV25-1,ASSEYVMAGQGTNEQF
TRBJ2-7,TRBV5-1,ASSFGITGNYEQY
TRBJ1-4,TRBV5-1,ASSSVQGGGSEKLF
TRBJ1-6,TRBV10-2,ASSESLASVSYNSPLH
TRBJ2-3,TRBV27,ASSLTATDTQY
TRBJ2-2,TRBV4-1,ASSQDSGGASGGELF
TRBJ2-5,TRBV20-1,SARGGRQGGLETQY
TRBJ1-2,TRBV12-3/TRBV12-4,AISIANYGYT
TRBJ1-1,TRBV14,ASRGYTEAF
TRBJ1-2,TRBV7-6,ASSLGDRGARDDYT
TRBJ2-2,TRBV7-3,ASSSPPGLGSTGELF
TRBJ1-1,TRBV29-1,SAAGTANDTEAF